This T cell receptor (beta chain) was retrieved from a study of identical twins. Comments on this clonotype: The target antigen is unknown.

There are 17 residues in the CDR3. Unmatched junction bases numbered 15, after V lost 5 bases and J lost 7 bases. A universal primer site was incorporated via template switching, and the cDNA contained unique molecular identifiers. One entry per CDR3 protein, called by TCRdb with MiXCR from the 5' RACE reads. The data hold under 900,000 distinct CDR3 sequences, with about 20% observed a single time. Study-wide points: Memory repertoires lacked the insertion deficit that abundant cord blood beta clonotypes showed. Among monozygotic twins, out-of-frame TCR alpha sharing exceeded what models predicted. Those out-of-frame alpha sequences shared by twins showed an excess of low generation probability.

These data are also associated with another study on T cells expressing NK-cell markers.

The rearrangement uses TRBV12-3 or TRBV12-4 and TRBJ2-1, with 9 nucleotides matching TRBD2. Sequenced: PBMCs. The clonotype originates from a woman aged 18-29 years in good health. CDR3 amino acids: CASSGGAAGGNWNEQFF. The CDR3 DNA reads TGTGCCAGCAGTGGGGGGGCAGCGGGAGGCAATTGGAATGAGCAGTTCTTC.